This T cell receptor (beta chain) comes out of a study of early T cells in non-severe SARS-CoV-2 infection. The CDR3 is made up of 12 amino acids. The V end was cut by 0 bases, the J end by 11 bases, with 11 bases between. From germline, CDR1 is GTSNPN and CDR2 SVGIG (reference sequence). TCRdb reanalysed the 5' RACE reads using MiXCR and keeps one entry per CDR3 protein. The data hold 87,000 or so distinct CDR3 sequences, with 10% to 15% observed a single time. This receptor was taken from an adult who was a healthcare worker with PCR-confirmed SARS-CoV-2 infection or an uninfected control (not recorded which). Sequencing was carried out using whole blood. The chain carries TRBV30 and TRBJ2-1; possibly TRBD1 for D (6 bases). The CDR3 region has the DNA TGTGCCTGGAGTGTACTAAGGGGGAAGCAGTTCTTC. Translated: CAWSVLRGKQFF.